The entry below gives a single TCR beta chain sequence along with its context. Sequencing used immunoSEQ multiplex PCR; TCRdb keeps in-frame clones, though not all of them. The table lists under 5,000 clones, approximately 97% of them singletons, with about 0.75% in the top ten. This specimen belongs to a study of naive CD8 T cells in extremely preterm neonates. Trimming pared 2 bases from V and 3 bases from J, leaving 13 bases between. There are 15 residues in the CDR3. The germline gives CDR1 MNHNS, CDR2 SASEGT. V and J are TRBV6-1 and TRBJ1-2; D gene unclear. This TCR was recovered from a human donor in good health. Sequencing was carried out using naive CD8+ T cells from blood. For the CDR3, the DNA is TGTGCCAGCAGTGAACTCACAGACCAGGACTATGGCTACACCTTC. Encoded protein: CASSELTDQDYGYTF.